This T cell receptor (beta chain) was recorded in a study of beta chain features in type 1 diabetes. Study findings and constraints: Reduced insertions and increased deletions marked VDJ junctions in type 1 diabetes patients.

Note on this clone: Its antigen remains unidentified.

The CDR3 runs 15 residues. Germline-derived CDR1 and CDR2 are MGHDK and SYGVNS. V trimming: 8 bases; J trimming: 4 bases; junction bases outside the gene matches: 5. The whole isolated RNA underwent reverse transcription, so sequencing captured expressed TCRB transcripts. Sequencing was performed with immunoSEQ multiplex PCR; in TCRdb, only in-frame clones are kept and a portion is missing. This table has roughly 450,000 clones, over 11% appearing once. The rearrangement links TRBV25-1 to TRBJ2-3; 14 bases agree with TRBD2. The origin of this receptor is a man younger than 45 in good health. Sequenced sample: naive CD4+ T cells from blood. The CDR3: CASGGTSGRADTQYF. CDR3 nucleotide sequence: TGTGCCAGCGGCGGGACTAGCGGGAGAGCAGATACGCAGTATTTT. The whole variable domain, remainder taken from reference TRBV25-1 and TRBJ2-3, is EADIYQTPRYLVIGTGKKITLECSQTMGHDKMYWYQQDPGMELHLIHYSYGVNSTEKGDLSSESTVSRIRTEHFPLTLESARPSHTSQYLCASGGTSGRADTQYFGPGTRLTVL.